The next 15 T cell receptor beta chains were all read from a single sample in a study of CD8+ T cells in alopecia areata. Sequencing relied on a cDNA template that was reverse transcribed from extracted RNA. Using immunoSEQ multiplex PCR, the repertoire was profiled, and TCRdb retains in-frame clones only, with some absent. The sample carries around 190,000 clones, roughly 60% recorded once. As to treatment: oral pan-JAK inhibitor, 5-10 mg twice daily. Sequencing used CD4+ T cells sorted from blood, obtained at week 24, from a patient treated with tofacitinib. The source of these receptors is a human donor with alopecia areata.

This clone was found a few times. The rearrangement joins TRBV30 to TRBJ2-2; D not resolved. CDR1 and CDR2 (germline): GTSNPN, SVGIG (reference sequence). The CDR3 covers 12 residues. The CDR3 DNA is TGTGCGAGGATCTCGAACACCGGGGAGCTGTTTTTT. Protein sequence: CARISNTGELFF.

The genes are TRBV25-1 and TRBJ2-7; no clear D gene. Trimming shortened V by 2 bases and J by 6 bases, and 11 bases separated the two germline ends. CDR1 MGHDK and CDR2 SYGVNS come from the germline V gene. The CDR3 spans 13 residues. The CDR3 sequence is CASSELSVGEQYF. The CDR3 DNA follows: TGTGCCAGCAGTGAACTGTCGGTCGGCGAGCAGTACTTC.

This clone was seen more than once but under ten times. The chain carries TRBV29-1 and TRBJ1-1, with TRBD1 as a possible D gene (6 bases). Trimming removed 6 bases from V and 0 bases from J, with 20 bases in between. The CDR3 contains 16 residues. Germline assignment: CDR1 SQVTM and CDR2 ANQGSEA. The CDR3 region has the DNA TGCAGCGTCACACAGGGCTTAAACCTCATGAACACTGAAGCTTTCTTT. It specifies CSVTQGLNLMNTEAFF.

This chain joins TRBV10-3 and TRBJ1-2, with D unresolved. Germline CDR1 reads ENHRY; CDR2 reads SYGVKD. The germline V and J ends were trimmed by 4 bases and 4 bases, with 10 bases remaining between them. The CDR3 spans 13 residues. CDR3 in amino acids: CAISGPASYGYTF. The CDR3 DNA is TGTGCCATCAGTGGGCCCGCTTCCTATGGCTACACCTTC.

J is TRBJ2-1 and V is TRBV29-1; possibly TRBD1 for D (5 bases). This CDR3 spans 12 amino acids. Between the trimmed V and J ends, which lost 5 bases and 6 bases, there was a span of 11 bases. Germline assignment: CDR1 SQVTM and CDR2 ANQGSEA. The CDR3 sequence: CSVSGSPNEQFF. DNA for the CDR3: TGCAGCGTTTCAGGGTCCCCCAATGAGCAGTTCTTC.

The chain has TRBV5-1 and TRBJ2-1; maybe TRBD1 (5 bases). This CDR3 is 14 amino acids long. Germline V gene sequence: CDR1 SGHRS, CDR2 YFSETQ. Trimming stripped 4 bases from V and 1 base from J, with 9 bases between. CDR3 region: CASSMQGSYNEQFF. DNA of the CDR3: TGCGCCAGCAGCATGCAGGGTTCCTACAATGAGCAGTTCTTC.

CDR3 DNA sequence: TGTGCCAGCAAGACAGGACAGTATGGCTACACCTTC. This sequence encodes CASKTGQYGYTF. This sequence joins TRBV6-6 and TRBJ1-2; tentatively, D is TRBD1 (6 bases). Germline V gene sequence: CDR1 MNHNY, CDR2 SVGAGI (reference sequence). This CDR3 region has 12 residues. The V end was cut by 7 bases, the J end by 5 bases, with 11 bases between.

The V and J genes are TRBV4-1 and TRBJ1-4; 9 nucleotides match TRBD1. With V trimmed by 0 bases and J by 7 bases, 6 bases remained unmatched. CDR3 length equals 16 residues. Germline V CDR1 and CDR2: MGHRA, YSYEKL. The chain's CDR3 is CASSQDRDRDFEKLFF. CDR3 coding DNA: TGCGCCAGCAGCCAAGACCGGGACAGGGATTTTGAAAAACTGTTTTTT.

This clone was picked up a small number of times. The chain joins TRBV10-3 to TRBJ1-5; D call uncertain. Trimming removed 1 base at V and 5 bases at J, with 15 bases between. Germline loops: CDR1 ENHRY, CDR2 SYGVKD. The CDR3 sequence is 16 residues long. Written as DNA, the CDR3 is TGTGCCATCAGTGAGTATTTACGGGGTTCGGATCAGCCCCAGCATTTT. This encodes CAISEYLRGSDQPQHF.

The chain employs TRBV20-1 and TRBJ1-1; D is uncertain. Germline CDR1 and CDR2: DFQATT and SNEGSKA (reference sequence). V lost 2 bases and J 3 bases, leaving 4 bases between the germline ends. The CDR3 length is 11 residues. The CDR3 DNA reads TGCAGTGCTAGACCCGACACTGAAGCTTTCTTT. Translated: CSARPDTEAFF.

This sequence joins TRBV10-2 and TRBJ2-5; D is uncertain. V was clipped by 2 bases and J by 1 base, with 8 bases between them. In germline, CDR1 is WSHSY, CDR2 SAAADI. The CDR3 totals 14 residues. CDR3 sequence reads: CASSEPLFQETQYF. DNA for the CDR3: TGCGCCAGCAGTGAGCCGCTTTTCCAAGAGACCCAGTACTTC.

This chain uses TRBV30 with TRBJ1-1; no firm D call. The V and J ends lost 0 bases and 1 base respectively, with 6 bases between them. Germline V lookup: CDR1 GTSNPN, CDR2 SVGIG (reference sequence). This CDR3 spans 13 amino acids. The DNA for the CDR3 is TGTGCCTGGAGTGTTGCGACGAACACTGAAGCTTTCTTT. It translates to CAWSVATNTEAFF. Drawing the rest from reference TRBV30 and TRBJ1-1, the complete variable domain is SQTIHQWPATLVQPVGSPLSLECTVEGTSNPNLYWYRQAAGRGLQLLFYSVGIGQISSEVPQNLSASRPQDRQFILSSKKLLLSDSGFYLCAWSVATNTEAFFGQGTRLTVV.

The rearrangement uses TRBV27 and TRBJ1-2; D ambiguous. The germline CDR1 and CDR2 sequences are MNHEY and SMNVEV (reference sequence). The CDR3 has 11 residues. Trimming cost V 6 bases and J 5 bases, with 7 bases left between them. CDR3 nucleotide sequence: TGTGCCAGCAGGGGCAGGTATGGCTACACCTTC. Protein product: CASRGRYGYTF.

Worth noting for this clone: In the same sample, other DNA sequences code for this CDR3. The V and J genes are TRBV5-6 and TRBJ2-1; D is perhaps TRBD2 (5 bases). The CDR3 sequence is 13 residues long. The V and J ends lost 3 bases and 5 bases respectively, with 9 bases between them. The germline CDR1 and CDR2 sequences are SGHDT and YYEEEE. The CDR3 DNA reads as TGTGCCAGCAGCTCCGGGATTAACAATGAGCAGTTCTTC. Amino acid sequence: CASSSGINNEQFF.

This chain uses TRBV30 with TRBJ2-2; D perhaps matches TRBD1 (6 bases). The V and J ends lost 4 bases and 7 bases respectively, with 16 bases between them. Germline-derived CDR1 and CDR2 are GTSNPN and SVGIG (reference sequence). This CDR3 spans 14 amino acids. The CDR3 DNA reads TGTGCCTGGACTAAAGGACAGAAAATCGGGGAGCTGTTTTTT. This encodes CAWTKGQKIGELFF.